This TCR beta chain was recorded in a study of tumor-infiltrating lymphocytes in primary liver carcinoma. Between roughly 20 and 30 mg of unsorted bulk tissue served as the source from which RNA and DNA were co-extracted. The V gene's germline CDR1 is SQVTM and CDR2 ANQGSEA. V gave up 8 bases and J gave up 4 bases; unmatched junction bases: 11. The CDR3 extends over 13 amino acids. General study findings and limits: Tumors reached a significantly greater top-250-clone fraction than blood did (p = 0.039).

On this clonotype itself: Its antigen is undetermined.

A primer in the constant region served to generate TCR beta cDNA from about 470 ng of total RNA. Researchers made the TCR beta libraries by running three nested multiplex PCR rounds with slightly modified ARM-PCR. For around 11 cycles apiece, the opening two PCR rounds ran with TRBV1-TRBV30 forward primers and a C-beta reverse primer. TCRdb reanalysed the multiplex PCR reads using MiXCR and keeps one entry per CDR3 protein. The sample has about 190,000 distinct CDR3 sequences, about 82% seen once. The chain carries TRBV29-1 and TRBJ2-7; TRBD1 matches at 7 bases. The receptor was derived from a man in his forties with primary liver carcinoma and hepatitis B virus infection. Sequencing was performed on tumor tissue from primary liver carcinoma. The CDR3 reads CSPWTGHSYEQYF. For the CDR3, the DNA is TGCAGCCCCTGGACAGGTCATTCATACGAGCAGTACTTC.